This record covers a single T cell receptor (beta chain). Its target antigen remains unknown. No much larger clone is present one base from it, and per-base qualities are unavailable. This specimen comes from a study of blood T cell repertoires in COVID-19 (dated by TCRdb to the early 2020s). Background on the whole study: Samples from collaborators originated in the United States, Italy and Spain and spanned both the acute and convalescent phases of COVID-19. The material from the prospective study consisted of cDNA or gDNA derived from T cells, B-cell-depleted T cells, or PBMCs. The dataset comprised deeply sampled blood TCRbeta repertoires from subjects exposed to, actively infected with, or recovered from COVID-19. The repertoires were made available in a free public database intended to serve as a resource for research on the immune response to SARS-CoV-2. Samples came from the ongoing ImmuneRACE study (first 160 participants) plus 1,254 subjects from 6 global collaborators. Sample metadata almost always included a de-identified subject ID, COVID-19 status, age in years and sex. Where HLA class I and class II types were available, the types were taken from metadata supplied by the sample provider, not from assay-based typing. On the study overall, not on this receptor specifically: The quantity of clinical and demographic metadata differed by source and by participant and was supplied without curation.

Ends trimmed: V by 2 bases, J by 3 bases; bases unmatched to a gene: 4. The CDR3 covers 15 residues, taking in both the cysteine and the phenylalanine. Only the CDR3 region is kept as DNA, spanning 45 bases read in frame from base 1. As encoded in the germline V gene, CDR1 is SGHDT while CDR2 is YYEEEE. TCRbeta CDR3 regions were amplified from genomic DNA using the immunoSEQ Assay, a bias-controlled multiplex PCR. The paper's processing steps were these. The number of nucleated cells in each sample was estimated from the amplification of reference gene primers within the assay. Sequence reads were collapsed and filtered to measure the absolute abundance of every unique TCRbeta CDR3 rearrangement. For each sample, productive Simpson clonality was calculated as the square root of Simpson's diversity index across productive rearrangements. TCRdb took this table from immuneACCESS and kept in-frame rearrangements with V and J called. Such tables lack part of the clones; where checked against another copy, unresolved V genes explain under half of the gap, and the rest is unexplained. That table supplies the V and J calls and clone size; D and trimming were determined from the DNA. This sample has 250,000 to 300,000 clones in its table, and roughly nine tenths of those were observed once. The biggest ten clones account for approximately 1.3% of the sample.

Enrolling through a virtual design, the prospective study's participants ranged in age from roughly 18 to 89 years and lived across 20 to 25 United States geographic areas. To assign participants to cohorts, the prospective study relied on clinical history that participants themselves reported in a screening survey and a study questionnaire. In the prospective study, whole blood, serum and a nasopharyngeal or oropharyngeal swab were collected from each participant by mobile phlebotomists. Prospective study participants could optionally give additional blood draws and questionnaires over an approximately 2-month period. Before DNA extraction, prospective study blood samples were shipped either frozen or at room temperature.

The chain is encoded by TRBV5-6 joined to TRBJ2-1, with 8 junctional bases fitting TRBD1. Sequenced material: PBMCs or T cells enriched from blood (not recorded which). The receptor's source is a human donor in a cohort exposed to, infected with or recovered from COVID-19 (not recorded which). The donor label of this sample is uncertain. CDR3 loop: CASSFTGTGYNEQFF. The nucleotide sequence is TGTGCCAGCAGCTTTACCGGGACAGGCTACAATGAGCAGTTCTTC.